This T cell receptor beta chain was sequenced in a study of T cell responses to AZD1222 COVID-19 vaccine. General observations from the study: Unmutated variant regions reportedly attract nearly half of all spike-specific TCRs. Among the donors, most were white British and more were female, and clonal diversity was possibly underestimated. Scientists sampled the repertoires only once the peak T cell response had passed.

The CDR3 sequence is 14 residues long. The germline V and J ends were trimmed by 4 bases and 0 bases, with 6 bases remaining between them. Germline lookup yields CDR1 LGHDT and CDR2 YNNKEL (reference sequence). On this clone itself: Its target is unknown.

Some clones are missing from TCRdb's copy, which holds only in-frame ones; the method was immunoSEQ multiplex PCR. The sample has approximately 92,000 clones; 91% are singletons. This chain joins TRBV3-1 (or the pseudogene TRBV3-2) and TRBJ1-4; D is undetermined. The sequencing here drew on peripheral blood, taken on day 0 of AZD1222 vaccination. This receptor was taken from an adult in good health. DNA of the CDR3: TGTGCCAGCAGCCCTAGTGCAACTAATGAAAAACTGTTTTTT. It yields the protein CASSPSATNEKLFF.